The sequence of this TCR beta chain was determined in a study of cytomegalovirus exposure and HLA in healthy donors (dated by TCRdb to about 2017). Regarding the study in general: According to an earlier analysis of 587 of the donors, some 180 million T cells yielded over 90 million unique TCR beta sequences and approximately 280 Gb of sequence data. An early release covering roughly 600 HLA-typed donors comprised around 300 gigabases of sequencing data and 85 million to 100 million unique TCR sequences. Of the roughly 400 genotyped donors, less than 85% were placed in the genetic ancestry cluster associated with self-reported Caucasian donors. The study aimed to test whether signatures of past pathogen exposure could be identified by cataloging public T cell receptors. Using immunosequencing, the study profiled T cell repertoires from roughly 650 subjects and related those repertoires to cytomegalovirus serostatus. A separate validation cohort of about 110 different subjects was used in addition to the approximately 640-subject first cohort. To predict cytomegalovirus infection status, the study brought together high-throughput TCR immunosequencing, statistical association of individual TCRs with disease status, and machine learning. In a later analysis, previously published TCR beta repertoires from fewer than 750 donors were re-analyzed and high-resolution HLA genotyping was added so that TCR occurrence patterns could be studied. Rather than using new phenotypic data, the later analysis identified candidate immune exposures from TCR beta sequences and from how often those sequences occurred across donors. An earlier analysis of 587 of the donors used high-throughput TCR beta sequencing to judge whether each TCR beta V gene segment behaved as functional or pseudogenic. Donor age, sex, ethnicity and CMV serostatus were compiled alongside the repertoire data. A later genetic analysis took genome-wide SNP genotypes for about three fifths of the 666 donors and used that subset as a discovery cohort. Every repertoire in the discovery cohort had been generated on one and the same sequencing platform. Both class I and class II loci were covered by HLA typing, at four-digit resolution. Typing coverage differed by locus: A, B, C, DRB1 and DQB1 were typed in roughly 620-630 donors, DQA1 in 522, DPA1 in over 600, and DPB1 in just under 480. Because of strong linkage in the cohort, four or five DR-DQ haplotypes were treated as single units for association and clustering. Among about 410 genotyped donors of the cohort, an average of around 250,000 unique TCR beta nucleotide sequences was sequenced per donor, of which 15% to 20% were non-productive.

As for this clone: Its antigen has not been determined. No base qualities exist here, and no much larger clone lies one base off it.

To prepare the library, the immunoSEQ multiplex PCR assay was applied. For the multiplex PCR, a mixture combining 60 forward primers for TCR Vbeta segments and 13 reverse primers for TCR Jbeta segments was used. Amplification of the CDR3 region of rearranged TCR beta genes was performed with a multiplex PCR assay on genomic DNA. The amplified TCR beta libraries were sequenced on the Illumina HiSeq System as 87-base-pair reads. In the original analysis: In a later analysis, around 80 million unique TCR beta chains were counted across the approximately 670 repertoires, and roughly 10 million of these chains were shared by at least two donors. To remove PCR and sequencing errors, raw reads were error-corrected and collapsed into unique sequences using a nearest-neighbor algorithm that merged closely related sequences. To assign V, D and J gene segments, CDR3 sequences were aligned to IMGT reference sequences. For a sequence to be retained, a match of at least six nucleotides was required to both a V gene segment and a J gene segment. Rearrangements were classified as productive when the CDR3 lacked stop codons and remained in frame with V and J, and all other rearrangements were classified as non-productive. CDR3 was defined by IMGT convention, running from the second conserved V-encoded cysteine to the conserved J-encoded phenylalanine. Sequences without an unambiguous match to a single V gene segment were excluded from the earlier analysis of a few hundred of the donors. In an earlier analysis of 450 to 700 of the donors, V segments were called functional above 56.7% productive rearrangements and were called segregating when the between-donor standard deviation exceeded 5%. To diagnose cytomegalovirus status from the catalog of TCR beta chain sequences, a statistical classification framework was built. A later analysis assigned V and J genes by comparing TCR nucleotide sequences with IMGT/GENE-DB human TR gene sequences. A later analysis assigned CDR3 sequences and most-parsimonious VDJ recombination scenarios with the TCRdist pipeline. In a later analysis, each TCR beta chain was defined by its CDR3 amino acid sequence together with its V-gene family, and reads without a unique V-gene family were excluded. In a later analysis, 500 to 700 highly shared, low-generation-probability nucleotide sequences were removed to address suspected cross-contamination and a sequencing artifact. In a later analysis, a clonal expansion index for each public chain was calculated from normalized within-repertoire ranks of inferred template counts. In a later analysis, generation probabilities were computed using a VDJ recombination model fitted to out-of-frame rearrangements, and the results were checked against IGoR. A later analysis scored TCR-TCR, TCR-HLA and TCR-CMV co-occurrence with hypergeometric tests, applying a repertoire-size bias correction to TCR pairs. To estimate false discovery rates, a later analysis permuted the HLA or CMV assignments 20 times. A later analysis grouped co-occurring TCRs with DBSCAN, adding TCRdist sequence similarity when clustering within HLA-allele-positive subsets. Repertoires with fewer than 30,000 or more than 120,000 public chains, plus five repertoires with anomalous nucleotide sharing, were excluded from co-occurrence clustering. Entries here come from immuneACCESS through TCRdb and include only in-frame sequences with V and J called. Some clones fail to appear in such tables; in the studies checked, an unresolved V gene covers under half of the shortfall, and the cause of the remainder is unknown. From that table come the V and J calls and clone size; the DNA was used to work out D and trimming. This sample comprises some 96,000 clones, 76% of them detected only once. The ten largest clones take up around a fifth of the sample.

The cohort was made up of 650 to 700 healthy bone marrow donors. At the time of sampling, all cohort members were nominally healthy, though unrecorded immune exposures were likely present. The donor tested CMV seropositive and was one of the 289 seropositive cohort members. A peripheral blood sample was provided by each donor, and peripheral blood mononuclear cells were used for TCR beta sequencing. Genomic DNA was extracted from the blood cell samples with the Qiagen DNeasy Blood Extraction Kit. Broad study findings and their caveats: Because the 87-base-pair reads could not distinguish some IMGT-functional V segments, including TRBV6-2 and TRBV6-3, those segments were excluded. Compared with equally common non-associated chains, HLA-associated TCR beta chains in a later analysis were more clonally expanded and had lower generation probabilities. According to a later genetic analysis, donors in an Asian-associated ancestry cluster had fewer N-insertions in productive TCRs than the approximately 670-donor mean. Because HLA typing was missing for some donors at each locus, association tests included only the typed subset. Strong co-occurrence of HLA alleles, especially DR and DQ, made assigning TCR associations to individual alleles difficult. For the cohort, immune exposure information was limited to CMV serostatus. An association between a missense DCLRE1C variant and V-gene and J-gene trimming of TCR beta chains was found in a later genetic analysis and replicated in an independent cohort. An earlier analysis of approximately 500 of the donors showed that most TCR beta V segments appeared in productive rearrangements either about 87% or about 30% of the time, which broadly matched IMGT annotations. About 15 rarely observed V segments, including chromosome 9 orphons, were excluded from the earlier analysis of 550 to 700 of the donors because counts were too low. Across donors, most TCR sequences were observed very rarely, whereas some public TCRs were present in many individuals. The study gave a list of about 170 TCR beta chains associated with cytomegalovirus. The sequencing pipeline was judged likely to have produced a cluster of highly shared sequence variants as a technical artifact. In a later analysis, most CMV-associated TCR beta chains were found to appear HLA-restricted, with HLA associations seemingly driven largely by CMV exposure. The authors suggested that the approach could potentially be extended to other disease states and immunological phenotypes. In a later analysis, 16,951 TCR beta sequences were associated with specific HLA alleles at a false discovery rate of 0.05. Several of the top co-occurrence clusters appeared to be linked to parvovirus B19, influenza, CMV and Epstein-Barr virus, according to a later analysis. Linkage disequilibrium might explain the correlated functional status among segregating V segments, but an unknown experimental factor could not be excluded. According to a later analysis, TCR association rates differed among HLA loci, with DRB1 alleles showing the most associated TCRs and HLA-C alleles showing the fewest. The presence/absence analyses assumed that sequencing depth was roughly uniform across donors, and that assumption may not be true. A further reported finding was that TCR beta sequences accurately predicted the HLA-A and HLA-B alleles for most subjects in the first cohort. In vitro tests confirmed that a few of the cytomegalovirus-associated TCR beta chains recognize cytomegalovirus antigens. The classifier was reported to diagnose cytomegalovirus status with high specificity and sensitivity in both the original cohort and the validation cohort. The cohort was sequenced for TCR beta chains only, and without alpha or paired-chain data the features that could be detected were limited.

Germline trimming: 2 bases from V, 10 bases from J; junction bases outside gene matches: 9. The CDR3 measures 15 amino acids from cysteine to phenylalanine. Only the CDR3 region is kept as DNA, spanning 45 bases read in frame from base 1. CDR1 and CDR2 are drawn from the germline V gene: SGHTA, FQGTGA. The sequence is built from TRBV7-3 and TRBJ2-5; 11 of the junction bases match TRBD2. Sequencing input: PBMCs. The source is a woman aged 60 to 75 in good health and CMV-seropositive. The CDR3 amino acid sequence is: CASSLDGLAGTGQYF. The nucleotides are TGTGCCAGCAGCTTAGATGGACTAGCGGGTACGGGCCAGTACTTC.